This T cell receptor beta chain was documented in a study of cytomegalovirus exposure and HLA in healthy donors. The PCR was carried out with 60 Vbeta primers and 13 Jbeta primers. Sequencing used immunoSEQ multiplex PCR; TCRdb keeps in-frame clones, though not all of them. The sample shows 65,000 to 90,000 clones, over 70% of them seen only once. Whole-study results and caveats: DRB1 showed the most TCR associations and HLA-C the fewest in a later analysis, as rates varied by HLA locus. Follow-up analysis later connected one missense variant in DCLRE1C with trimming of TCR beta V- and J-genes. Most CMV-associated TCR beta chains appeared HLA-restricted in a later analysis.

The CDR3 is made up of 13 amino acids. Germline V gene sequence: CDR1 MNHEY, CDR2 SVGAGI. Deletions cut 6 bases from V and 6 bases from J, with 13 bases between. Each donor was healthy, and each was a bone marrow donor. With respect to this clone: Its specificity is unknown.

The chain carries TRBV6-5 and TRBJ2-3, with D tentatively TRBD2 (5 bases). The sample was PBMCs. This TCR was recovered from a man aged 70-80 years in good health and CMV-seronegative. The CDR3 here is CASRNLASDTQYF. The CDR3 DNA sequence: TGTGCCAGCAGAAACCTAGCATCCGATACGCAGTATTTT.